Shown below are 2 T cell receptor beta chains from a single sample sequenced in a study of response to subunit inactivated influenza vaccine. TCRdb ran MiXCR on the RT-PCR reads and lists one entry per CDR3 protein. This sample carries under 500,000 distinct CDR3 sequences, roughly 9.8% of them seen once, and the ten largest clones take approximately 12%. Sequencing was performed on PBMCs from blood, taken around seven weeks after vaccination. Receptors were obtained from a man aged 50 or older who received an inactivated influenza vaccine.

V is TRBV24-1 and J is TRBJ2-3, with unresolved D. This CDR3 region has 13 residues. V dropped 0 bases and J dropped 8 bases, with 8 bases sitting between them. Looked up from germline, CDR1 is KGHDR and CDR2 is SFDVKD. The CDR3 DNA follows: TGTGCCACCAGTGATTTGCACTTGGGTACGCAGTATTTT. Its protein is CATSDLHLGTQYF.

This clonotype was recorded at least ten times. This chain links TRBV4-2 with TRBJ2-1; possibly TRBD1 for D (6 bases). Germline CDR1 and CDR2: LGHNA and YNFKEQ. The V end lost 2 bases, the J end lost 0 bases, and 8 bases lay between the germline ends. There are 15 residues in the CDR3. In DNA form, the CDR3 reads TGTGCCAGCAGCCAACAGGGGAGCTCCTACAATGAGCAGTTCTTC. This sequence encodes CASSQQGSSYNEQFF.